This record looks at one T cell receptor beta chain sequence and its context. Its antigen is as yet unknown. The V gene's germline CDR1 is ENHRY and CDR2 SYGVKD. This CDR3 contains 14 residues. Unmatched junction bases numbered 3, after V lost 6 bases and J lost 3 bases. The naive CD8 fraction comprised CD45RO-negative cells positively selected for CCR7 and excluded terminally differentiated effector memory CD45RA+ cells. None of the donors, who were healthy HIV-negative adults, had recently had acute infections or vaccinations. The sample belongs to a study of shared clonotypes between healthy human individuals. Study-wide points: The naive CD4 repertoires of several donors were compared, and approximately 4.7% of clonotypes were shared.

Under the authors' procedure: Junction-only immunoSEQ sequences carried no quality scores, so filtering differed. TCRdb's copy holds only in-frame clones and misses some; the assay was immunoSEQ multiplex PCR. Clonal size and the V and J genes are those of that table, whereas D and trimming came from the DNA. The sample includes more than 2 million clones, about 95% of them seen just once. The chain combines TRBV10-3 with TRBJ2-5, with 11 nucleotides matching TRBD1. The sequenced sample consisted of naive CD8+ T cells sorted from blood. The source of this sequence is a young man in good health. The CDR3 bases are TGTGCCATCAGCGGACAGGGGGCGGAAGAGACCCAGTACTTC. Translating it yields CAISGQGAEETQYF.